This T cell receptor beta chain emerged from a study of CD8 T cells in ankylosing spondylitis. Study observations and caveats: A motif of several highly homologous TCR beta variants was seen as apparently characteristic of ankylosing spondylitis blood.

This clonotype was seen a few times. What it binds is unknown. MiXCR was run by TCRdb on the 5' RACE reads, yielding one entry per CDR3 protein. This table has under 200,000 distinct CDR3 sequences, approximately 10% appearing once. V lost 7 bases to trimming and J lost 6 bases, with 12 bases between them. CDR1 and CDR2 from the germline V gene are LNHNV and YYDKDF (reference sequence). The CDR3 runs 12 residues. The source of this sequence is a male donor with ankylosing spondylitis or in good health (not recorded which). The V and J genes are TRBV15 and TRBJ1-2, with D hard to call. The sample consisted of blood, either unsorted or a sorted T cell fraction (not recorded which). Here the CDR3 reads CATNSLTDGYTF. The CDR3 DNA reads as TGTGCCACCAACTCCCTTACCGATGGCTACACCTTC.